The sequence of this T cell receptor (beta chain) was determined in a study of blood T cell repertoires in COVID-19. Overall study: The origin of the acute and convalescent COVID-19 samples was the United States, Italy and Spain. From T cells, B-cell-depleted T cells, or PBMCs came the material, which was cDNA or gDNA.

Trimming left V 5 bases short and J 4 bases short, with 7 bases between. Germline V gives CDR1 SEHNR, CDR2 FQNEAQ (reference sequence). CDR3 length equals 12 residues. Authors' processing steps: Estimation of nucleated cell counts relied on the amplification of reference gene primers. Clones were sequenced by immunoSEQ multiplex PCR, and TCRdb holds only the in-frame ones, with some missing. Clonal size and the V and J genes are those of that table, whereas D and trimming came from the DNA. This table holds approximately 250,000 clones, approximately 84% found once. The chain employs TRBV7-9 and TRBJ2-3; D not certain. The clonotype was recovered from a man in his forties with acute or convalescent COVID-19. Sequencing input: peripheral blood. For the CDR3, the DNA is TGTGCCAGCAGCGAGTCGCCAGATACGCAGTATTTT. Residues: CASSESPDTQYF. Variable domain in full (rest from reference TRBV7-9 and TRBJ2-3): DTGVSQNPRHKITKRGQNVTFRCDPISEHNRLYWYRQTLGQGPEFLTYFQNEAQLEKSRLLSDRFSAERPKGSFSTLEIQRTEQGDSAMYLCASSESPDTQYFGPGTRLTVL.